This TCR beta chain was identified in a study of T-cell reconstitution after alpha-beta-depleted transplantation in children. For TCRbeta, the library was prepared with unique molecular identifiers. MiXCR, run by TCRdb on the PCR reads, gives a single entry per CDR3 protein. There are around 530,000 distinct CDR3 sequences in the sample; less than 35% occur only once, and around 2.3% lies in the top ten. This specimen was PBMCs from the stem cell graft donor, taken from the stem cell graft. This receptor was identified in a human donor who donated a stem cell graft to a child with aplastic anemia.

CDR3 protein: CASSLFTDYNEQFF. CDR3 nucleotides: TGCGCCAGCAGCTTGTTCACAGACTACAATGAGCAGTTCTTC. This chain joins TRBV5-1 and TRBJ2-1; D remains ambiguous. The CDR3 is made up of 14 amino acids. V lost 1 base to trimming and J lost 3 bases, with 8 bases between them. CDR1 and CDR2 (germline): SGHRS, YFSETQ.